This T cell receptor (beta chain) originates from a study of T cell changes during pregnancy in multiple sclerosis. Germline V gene lookup returns CDR1 MNHEY and CDR2 SVGAGI. The length of the CDR3 is 16 residues. V lost 2 bases to trimming and J lost 0 bases, with 11 bases between them. Sequenced by immunoSEQ multiplex PCR; TCRdb stores in-frame clones only, minus some. The sample has 50,000 to 65,000 clones, about 91% seen once; the top ten hold 0.65% to 0.9%. The sequence came from a female donor with multiple sclerosis, enrolled in a pregnancy study. Sample: peripheral blood, taken in the first trimester of pregnancy. The chain couples TRBV6-5 to TRBJ1-3; tentatively, D is TRBD1 (6 bases). The CDR3 spells CASSYGGGPSGNTIYF. DNA for the CDR3: TGTGCCAGCAGTTACGGGGGGGGGCCCTCTGGAAACACCATATATTTT.